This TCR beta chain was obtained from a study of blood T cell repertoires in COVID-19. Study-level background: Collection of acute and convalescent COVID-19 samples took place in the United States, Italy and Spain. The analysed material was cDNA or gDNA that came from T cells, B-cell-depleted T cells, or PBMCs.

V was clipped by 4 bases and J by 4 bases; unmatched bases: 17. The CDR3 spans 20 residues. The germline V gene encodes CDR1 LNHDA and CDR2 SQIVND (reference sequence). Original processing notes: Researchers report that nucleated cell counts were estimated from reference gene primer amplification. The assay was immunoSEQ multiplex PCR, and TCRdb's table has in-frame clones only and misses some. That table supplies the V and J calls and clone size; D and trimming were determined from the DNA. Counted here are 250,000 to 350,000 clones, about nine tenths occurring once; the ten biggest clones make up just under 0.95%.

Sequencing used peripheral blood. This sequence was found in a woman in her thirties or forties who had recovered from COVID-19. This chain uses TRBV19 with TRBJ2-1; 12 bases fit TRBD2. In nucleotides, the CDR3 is TGTGCCAGTAGTAAAACGGGACTAGCGGGTGCTATTGGGGTATACAATGAGCAGTTCTTC. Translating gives CASSKTGLAGAIGVYNEQFF.